One sample yielded the 20 T cell receptor beta chains listed below, sequenced in a study of cytomegalovirus exposure and HLA in healthy donors. The PCR employed 60 Vbeta primers together with 13 Jbeta primers. Data came from immunoSEQ multiplex PCR; TCRdb stores just in-frame clones and leaves some out. This table holds approximately 110,000 clones, roughly 77% found once. Input material: PBMCs. The receptor set was obtained from a woman between 25 and 40 years old in good health and CMV-seronegative.

The genes are TRBV19 and TRBJ2-7, with a weak D call TRBD1 (6 bases). The V and J ends lost 6 bases and 6 bases respectively, with 21 bases between them. Germline loops: CDR1 LNHDA, CDR2 SQIVND (reference sequence). The CDR3 extends over 15 amino acids. CDR3 nucleotides: TGTGCCAGTAGCCTAACAGGGTACAGGGCATCCGAGCAGTACTTC. This gives the protein CASSLTGYRASEQYF.

The chain uses TRBV4-3 and TRBJ2-7; perhaps TRBD1 as D (6 bases). Trimming removed 1 base at V and 4 bases at J, with 14 bases between. The germline V gene encodes CDR1 LGHNA and CDR2 YSLEER. The CDR3 has 15 amino acids. CDR3 loop: CASSQVGLQGYEQYF. CDR3 coding DNA: TGCGCCAGCAGCCAAGTTGGCCTACAGGGTTACGAGCAGTACTTC.

CDR3 coding DNA: TGCGCCAGCAGCATCCAAAAGAGAGAGACCCAGTACTTC. Amino acids: CASSIQKRETQYF. The genes are TRBV5-1 and TRBJ2-5; D remains ambiguous. V was cut by 4 bases and J by 4 bases, with 11 bases left in between. Germline CDR1 SGHRS, CDR2 YFSETQ. The CDR3 length is 13 residues.

This clone was detected a few times. The V call is TRBV6-1, the J call TRBJ2-3; tentative D call: TRBD1 (5 bases). This CDR3 region has 14 residues. V was shortened by 7 bases and J by 4 bases, with 15 bases between the two germline ends. In germline, CDR1 is MNHNS, CDR2 SASEGT. The CDR3 DNA reads TGTGCCAGCACCTCCGGGCAGGGTCCAGATACGCAGTATTTT. Translation gives CASTSGQGPDTQYF.

The V call is TRBV9, the J call TRBJ2-5; D gene unclear. CDR3 length: 13 residues. V was trimmed by 2 bases and J by 5 bases, leaving 10 bases between them. Per the germline V gene, CDR1 is SGDLS and CDR2 is YYNGEE. The CDR3 loop reads CASSVPPRETQYF. CDR3 coding DNA: TGTGCCAGCAGCGTTCCCCCACGGGAGACCCAGTACTTC. The whole variable domain, remainder taken from reference TRBV9 and TRBJ2-5, is DSGVTQTPKHLITATGQRVTLRCSPRSGDLSVYWYQQSLDQGLQFLIQYYNGEERAKGNILERFSAQQFPDLHSELNLSSLELGDSALYFCASSVPPRETQYFGPGTRLLVL.

The V gene is TRBV6-6, the J gene TRBJ1-6; D not certain. From germline, CDR1 is MNHNY and CDR2 SVGAGI (reference sequence). Trimming shortened V by 0 bases and J by 6 bases, and 12 bases separated the two germline ends. This CDR3 is built from 16 residues. The CDR3 sequence is CASSYSGGRTNSPLHF. The CDR3 DNA follows: TGTGCCAGCAGTTACTCGGGAGGGAGGACTAATTCACCCCTCCACTTT.

V gene TRBV4-2 combines with J gene TRBJ2-2; TRBD1 matches 8 bases. Germline CDR1 LGHNA, CDR2 YNFKEQ. V was clipped by 0 bases and J by 7 bases; unmatched bases: 10. This CDR3 has 17 amino acids. CDR3 amino acids: CASSQDDTGGLGGELFF. The CDR3, as DNA: TGTGCCAGCAGCCAAGATGATACAGGGGGACTTGGCGGGGAGCTGTTTTTT.

V usage is TRBV11-1 and J usage is TRBJ1-4; D ambiguous. The CDR3 is made up of 13 amino acids. Trimming shortened V by 4 bases and J by 7 bases, and 10 bases separated the two germline ends. Germline V gives CDR1 SGHAT, CDR2 FQDESV (reference sequence). For the CDR3, the DNA is TGTGCCAGCAGCTCAAGCGTGGGTGAAAAACTGTTTTTT. Residues: CASSSSVGEKLFF.

The genes are TRBV18 and TRBJ2-2; 13 nucleotides match TRBD2. The length of the CDR3 is 16 residues. The V gene's germline CDR1 is KGHSH and CDR2 LQKENI. V dropped 5 bases and J dropped 4; count of bases not matched to a gene: 4. The CDR3 loop reads CASSEGTSGITGELFF. The CDR3 DNA reads TGTGCCAGCTCAGAAGGGACTAGCGGGATCACCGGGGAGCTGTTTTTT.

The chain recombines TRBV4-1 with TRBJ1-5; the match to TRBD1 covers 8 bases. Germline V gene data show CDR1 as MGHRA and CDR2 as YSYEKL. The CDR3 length is 16 residues. V gave up 3 bases and J gave up 6 bases; unmatched junction bases: 10. The CDR3 here is CASSHGQGDVFQPQHF. CDR3 in DNA: TGCGCCAGCAGCCACGGACAGGGAGATGTGTTTCAGCCCCAGCATTTT.

V and J are TRBV9 and TRBJ2-1; 10 nucleotides line up with TRBD2. Trimming cost V 4 bases and J 6 bases; bases outside gene matches: 4. Germline lookup yields CDR1 SGDLS and CDR2 YYNGEE. The CDR3 consists of 14 residues. CDR3 region: CASSSGGDSNEQFF. CDR3 nucleotides: TGTGCCAGCAGCAGCGGGGGGGATTCCAATGAGCAGTTCTTC.

V gene TRBV4-2 combines with J gene TRBJ2-5; D perhaps matches TRBD2 (7 bases). CDR1 and CDR2 from the germline V gene are LGHNA and YNFKEQ. Trimming left V 0 bases short and J 5 bases short, with 16 bases between. The CDR3 runs to 16 residues. DNA for the CDR3: TGTGCCAGCAGCCAAGAGAGGCGGGGGCCGGAGGAGACCCAGTACTTC. Translating it yields CASSQERRGPEETQYF.

This rearrangement joins TRBV5-1 to TRBJ1-1; 8 bases line up with TRBD1. This CDR3 spans 15 amino acids. V shed 4 bases, J shed 0 bases, and the junction held 5 bases outside the gene matches. CDR1 is SGHRS and CDR2 is YFSETQ in the germline V gene. This chain's CDR3 is CASSSRTGLNTEAFF. The CDR3 nucleotides are TGCGCCAGCAGCAGTAGGACAGGGTTGAACACTGAAGCTTTCTTT.

V gene TRBV28 combines with J gene TRBJ2-2; D uncertain. The CDR3 totals 13 residues. CDR1 and CDR2 from the germline V gene are MDHEN and SYDVKM. Between the trimmed V and J ends, which lost 3 bases and 6 bases, there was a span of 8 bases. In nucleotides, the CDR3 is TGTGCCAGCAGTTTGCCCCTAGCCGGGGAGCTGTTTTTT. It yields the protein CASSLPLAGELFF.

This clone appeared a few times. The V and J genes are TRBV7-2 and TRBJ2-7, with a tentative D call TRBD2 (5 bases). Germline V gives CDR1 SGHTA, CDR2 FQGNSA. Trimming stripped 2 bases from V and 6 bases from J, with 8 bases between. This CDR3 spans 12 amino acids. The CDR3 sequence: CASSLLALEQYF. The CDR3 DNA is TGTGCCAGCAGCTTACTAGCTCTCGAGCAGTACTTC.

This chain connects TRBV5-8 to TRBJ1-6; D is unresolved. V was shortened by 0 bases and J by 14 bases, with 15 bases between the two germline ends. CDR1 and CDR2 from the germline V gene are SGHTS and YDEGEE. This CDR3 has 14 amino acids. In nucleotides, the CDR3 is TGTGCCAGCAGCTTGGATCTTACTGTATCATCCCTCCACTTT. It yields the protein CASSLDLTVSSLHF. The whole variable domain, filled in from reference TRBV5-8 and TRBJ1-6, reads EAGVTQSPTHLIKTRGQQATLRCSPISGHTSVYWYQQALGLGLQFLLWYDEGEERNRGNFPPRFSGRQFPNYSSELNVNALELEDSALYLCASSLDLTVSSLHFGNGTRLTVT.

The chain recombines TRBV27 with TRBJ2-1, with 9 positions matching TRBD2. Losses at the gene ends were 3 bases for V and 7 bases for J; bases not matched to a gene: 4. CDR1 and CDR2 (germline): MNHEY, SMNVEV (reference sequence). This CDR3 contains 14 residues. CDR3 protein: CASSFSGGRNEQFF. CDR3 sequence (DNA): TGTGCCAGCAGTTTTAGCGGGGGCCGGAATGAGCAGTTCTTC.

This rearrangement joins TRBV2 to TRBJ2-7; tentatively, D is TRBD2 (6 bases). Deletions cut 7 bases from V and 2 bases from J, with 15 bases between. This CDR3 contains 14 residues. The V gene's germline CDR1 is SNHLY and CDR2 FYNNEI. The DNA for the CDR3 is TGTGCCAGCAACGATGGCGGGGCAACCTACGAGCAGTACTTC. It codes for CASNDGGATYEQYF.

The genes are TRBV9 and TRBJ2-7; possible D gene TRBD2, 6 bases. Looked up from germline, CDR1 is SGDLS and CDR2 is YYNGEE. This CDR3 region has 14 residues. Trimming took off 3 bases at V and 3 bases at J, with 13 bases between the two ends. Written as DNA, the CDR3 is TGTGCCAGCAGCGGGGGGGACCTGGGCTACGAGCAGTACTTC. Translating gives CASSGGDLGYEQYF.

The chain links TRBV10-2 to TRBJ2-1; 11 positions agree with TRBD2. The CDR3 covers 14 residues. The V segment lost 4 bases and the J segment 6 bases; nucleotides outside the gene matches: 2. Germline CDR1 reads WSHSY; CDR2 reads SAAADI. In nucleotides, the CDR3 is TGCGCCAGCAGTGGTCTAGCGGGAGGCAATGAGCAGTTCTTC. Protein sequence: CASSGLAGGNEQFF.